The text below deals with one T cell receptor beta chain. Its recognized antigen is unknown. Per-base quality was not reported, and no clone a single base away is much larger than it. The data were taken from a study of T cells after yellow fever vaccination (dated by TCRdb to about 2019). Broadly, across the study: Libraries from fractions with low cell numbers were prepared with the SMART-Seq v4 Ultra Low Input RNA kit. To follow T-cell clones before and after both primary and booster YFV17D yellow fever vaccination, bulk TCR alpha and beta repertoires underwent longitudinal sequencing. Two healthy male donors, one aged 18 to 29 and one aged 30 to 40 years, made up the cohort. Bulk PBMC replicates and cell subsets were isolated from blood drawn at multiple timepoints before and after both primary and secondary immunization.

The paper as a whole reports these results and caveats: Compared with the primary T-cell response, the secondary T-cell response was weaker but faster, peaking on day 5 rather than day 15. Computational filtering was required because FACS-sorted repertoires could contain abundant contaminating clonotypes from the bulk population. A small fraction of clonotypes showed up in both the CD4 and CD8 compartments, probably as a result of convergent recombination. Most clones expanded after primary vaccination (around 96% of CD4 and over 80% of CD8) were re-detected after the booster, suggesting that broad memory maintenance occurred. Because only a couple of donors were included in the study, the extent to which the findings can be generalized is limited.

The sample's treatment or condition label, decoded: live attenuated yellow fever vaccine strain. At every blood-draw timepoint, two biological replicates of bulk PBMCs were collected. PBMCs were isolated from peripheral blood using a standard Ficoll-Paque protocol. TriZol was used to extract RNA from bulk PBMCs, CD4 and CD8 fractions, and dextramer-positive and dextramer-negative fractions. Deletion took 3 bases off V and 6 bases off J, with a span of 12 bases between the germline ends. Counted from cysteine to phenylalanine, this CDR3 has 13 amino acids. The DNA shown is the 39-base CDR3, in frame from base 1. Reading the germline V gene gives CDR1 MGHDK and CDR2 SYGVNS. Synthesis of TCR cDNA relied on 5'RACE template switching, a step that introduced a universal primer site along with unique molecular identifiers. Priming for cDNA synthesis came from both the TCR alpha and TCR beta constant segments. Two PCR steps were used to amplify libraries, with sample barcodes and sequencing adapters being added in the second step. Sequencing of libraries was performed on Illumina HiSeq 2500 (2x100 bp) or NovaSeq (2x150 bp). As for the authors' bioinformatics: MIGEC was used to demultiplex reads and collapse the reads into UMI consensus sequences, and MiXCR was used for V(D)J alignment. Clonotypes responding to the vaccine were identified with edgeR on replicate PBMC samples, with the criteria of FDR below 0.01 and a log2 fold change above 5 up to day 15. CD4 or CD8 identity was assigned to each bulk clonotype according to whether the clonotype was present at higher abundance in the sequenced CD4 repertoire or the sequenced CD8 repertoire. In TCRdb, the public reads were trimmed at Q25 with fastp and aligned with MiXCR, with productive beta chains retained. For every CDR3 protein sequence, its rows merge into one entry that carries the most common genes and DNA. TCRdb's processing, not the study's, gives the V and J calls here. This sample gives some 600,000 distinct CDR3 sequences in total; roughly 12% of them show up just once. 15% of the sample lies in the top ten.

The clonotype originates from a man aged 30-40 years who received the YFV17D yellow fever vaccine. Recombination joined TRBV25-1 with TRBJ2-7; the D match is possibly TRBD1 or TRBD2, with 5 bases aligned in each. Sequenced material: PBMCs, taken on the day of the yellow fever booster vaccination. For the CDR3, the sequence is CASSDPRAGEQYF. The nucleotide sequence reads TGTGCCAGCAGTGATCCCAGGGCGGGCGAGCAGTACTTC.